Presented here are 30 T cell receptor beta chains from one specimen sequenced in a study of T cell responses to AZD1222 COVID-19 vaccine (dated by TCRdb to the early 2020s). Receptor libraries were prepared by the immunoSEQ multiplex PCR assay. This immuneACCESS table, as held by TCRdb, lists in-frame sequences with V and J called but not all clones. Of the missing ones, under half trace to an unresolved V gene in checked studies; the others have no known cause. The sample table records about 97,000 clones; 70% to 90% of these occur just once. Approximately 2.8% of the sample is held by the ten biggest clonotypes. The meaning of the sample's time point label: baseline before first vaccination. Sequencing was performed on peripheral blood, taken on day 0 of AZD1222 vaccination. Receptor source: an adult in good health.

This sequence joins TRBV3-1 (or the pseudogene TRBV3-2) and TRBJ2-7; the D gene is possibly TRBD1 (5 bases). The germline V gene encodes CDR1 LGHDT and CDR2 YNNKEL (reference sequence). The CDR3 consists of 12 residues. V lost 4 bases and J 3 bases, leaving 7 bases between the germline ends. CDR3 nucleotide sequence: TGTGCCAGCAGCCGGGGCAGCTACGAGCAGTACTTC. Residues: CASSRGSYEQYF.

The chain links TRBV5-1 to TRBJ1-2; 9 nucleotides align to TRBD1. V was pared by 4 bases and J by 6 bases, with 7 bases of the junction left unmatched. The germline CDR1 and CDR2 sequences are SGHRS and YFSETQ. The CDR3 length is 14 residues. The DNA for the CDR3 is TGCGCCAGCAGCCTATCAACAGGGGGCGATGGCTACACCTTC. Translation: CASSLSTGGDGYTF.

Comments on this clone: This sample includes further DNA sequences coding for the same CDR3. This chain joins TRBV4-3 and TRBJ2-2; D not certain. V gave up 0 bases and J gave up 0 bases, with 2 bases separating them. Germline CDR1 LGHNA, CDR2 YSLEER. The CDR3 is 14 amino acids. CDR3 amino acids: CASSQESNTGELFF. The CDR3 DNA reads TGCGCCAGCAGCCAAGAATCGAACACCGGGGAGCTGTTTTTT.

The chain recombines TRBV29-1 with TRBJ1-5; D is possibly TRBD1 (6 bases). The CDR3 consists of 13 residues. The V gene lost 7 bases and the J gene lost 5 bases, with 15 bases spanning the gap. Germline assignment: CDR1 SQVTM and CDR2 ANQGSEA. The CDR3 DNA is TGCAGCGCCAGTACAGGGTCCCATCAGCCCCAGCATTTT. Its protein product is CSASTGSHQPQHF.

V gene TRBV18 combines with J gene TRBJ1-1; TRBD1 might be the D (5 bases). The V gene's germline CDR1 is KGHSH and CDR2 LQKENI. V was cut by 8 bases and J by 0 bases, with 16 bases left in between. The CDR3 consists of 15 residues. The DNA of the CDR3 is TGTGCCAGCCTCTTCCCTGGGGCTATGAACACTGAAGCTTTCTTT. Translating gives CASLFPGAMNTEAFF.

CDR3 loop: CASSYSAYGYTF. For the CDR3, the DNA is TGTGCCAGCAGTTACTCCGCCTATGGCTACACCTTC. The chain combines TRBV6-2 or TRBV6-3 with TRBJ1-2; D uncertain. The V gene's germline CDR1 is MNHEY and CDR2 SVGEGT. The CDR3 runs 12 residues. The ends were cut back, 0 bases at V and 4 bases at J, with 3 bases in the middle.

The count of this clone is one. The chain links TRBV21-1 to TRBJ1-1; the DNA was not compared with TRBD1, the D call given in the table. TRBV21-1 is marked as a pseudogene. This CDR3 has 16 residues. The CDR3: CASSPPGTGGNTEAFF. The CDR3, as DNA: TGTGCCAGCAGCCCACCCGGGACAGGGGGGAACACTGAAGCTTTCTTT.

V gene TRBV6-5 combines with J gene TRBJ2-1, with D tentatively TRBD1 (6 bases). The CDR3 loop spans 13 amino acids. The germline V and J ends were trimmed by 5 bases and 10 bases, with 15 bases remaining between them. Germline lookup yields CDR1 MNHEY and CDR2 SVGAGI. The CDR3 region is CASSLDSAREQFF. The CDR3 bases are TGTGCCAGCAGTCTGGACAGCGCAAGGGAGCAGTTCTTC.

The genes are TRBV6-1 and TRBJ2-7, with D tentatively TRBD2 (5 bases). Germline lookup yields CDR1 MNHNS and CDR2 SASEGT. Trimming left V 1 base short and J 2 bases short, with 9 bases between. The CDR3 spans 14 residues. The CDR3 coding sequence is TGTGCCAGCAGTGAAGTCACGGGGACCTACGAGCAGTACTTC. It codes for CASSEVTGTYEQYF.

The chain joins TRBV19 to TRBJ2-1, with 12 bases lining up with TRBD2. CDR3 length: 16 amino acids. Unmatched junction bases numbered 10, after V lost 5 bases and J lost 8 bases. Germline V CDR1 and CDR2: LNHDA, SQIVND (reference sequence). In nucleotides, the CDR3 is TGTGCCAGTAGTGACTCGCTAGCGGGGGGGCCGGATGAGCAGTTCTTC. Residues: CASSDSLAGGPDEQFF.

The genes are TRBV11-3 and TRBJ2-3, with D possibly TRBD2 on 6 matching bases. The CDR3 is 13 amino acids. V was pared by 1 base and J by 6 bases, with 8 bases between. Germline lookup yields CDR1 SGHNT and CDR2 YENEEA. The CDR3 loop is CASSLGRGDTQYF. As DNA, the CDR3 is TGTGCCAGCAGCTTAGGACGGGGGGATACGCAGTATTTT.

The J gene is TRBJ1-4, the V gene TRBV16, with a tentative D call TRBD1 (5 bases). Germline values: CDR1 KGHSY, CDR2 FQNENV. Trimming took 4 bases from V and 10 from J, leaving 19 bases between them. The CDR3 contains 15 residues. This CDR3 is CASSLIGGAEGKLFF. As DNA, the CDR3 is TGTGCCAGCAGCCTCATCGGGGGAGCTGAGGGAAAACTGTTTTTT.

The genes are TRBV6-6 and TRBJ2-5; D gene uncertain. Germline CDR1 and CDR2: MNHNY and SVGAGI (reference sequence). This CDR3 spans 14 amino acids. V was clipped by 0 bases and J by 1 base, with 6 bases between them. The CDR3 loop is CASSYSPSQETQYF. Here the CDR3 DNA reads TGTGCCAGCAGTTACTCCCCAAGCCAAGAGACCCAGTACTTC.

The chain couples TRBV5-4 to TRBJ1-1, with D unclear. The germline gives CDR1 SGHNT, CDR2 YYREEE (reference sequence). The V and J ends lost 4 bases and 0 bases respectively, with 13 bases between them. CDR3 length equals 15 residues. The DNA of the CDR3 is TGTGCCAGCAGCCGGCCTCAGCTATTGAACACTGAAGCTTTCTTT. Its translation: CASSRPQLLNTEAFF.

The chain uses TRBV30 and TRBJ1-6; D is possibly TRBD1 (6 bases). Trimming stripped 5 bases from V and 7 bases from J, with 18 bases between. CDR1 and CDR2 (germline): GTSNPN, SVGIG (reference sequence). This CDR3 is 15 amino acids long. The CDR3 spells CAWQLLTGSNSPLHF. DNA for the CDR3: TGTGCCTGGCAACTTTTAACAGGGAGCAATTCACCCCTCCACTTT.

In this sample, this clone turned up a few times. CDR3 coding DNA: TGTGCCATCAGTAGAGGGGGCGAAGATACGCAGTATTTT. It codes for CAISRGGEDTQYF. The V and J genes are TRBV10-3 and TRBJ2-3; TRBD1 matches at 7 bases. The CDR3 loop spans 13 amino acids. Germline V gene sequence: CDR1 ENHRY, CDR2 SYGVKD. With V trimmed by 5 bases and J by 5 bases, 4 bases remained unmatched.

V is TRBV28 and J is TRBJ2-1; no clear D. Trimming took off 6 bases at V and 0 bases at J, with 3 bases between the two ends. Germline V CDR1 and CDR2: MDHEN, SYDVKM. This CDR3 comprises 12 residues. CDR3 residues: CASRSSYNEQFF. The CDR3 region has the DNA TGTGCCAGCAGGAGCTCCTACAATGAGCAGTTCTTC.

This chain connects TRBV5-1 to TRBJ1-1; no clear D gene. The germline V gene has CDR1 SGHRS and CDR2 YFSETQ. Trimming took off 4 bases at V and 1 base at J, with 8 bases between the two ends. This CDR3 has 13 amino acids. The CDR3 sequence is CASSVAPNTEAFF. CDR3 nucleotide sequence: TGCGCCAGCAGCGTGGCCCCGAACACTGAAGCTTTCTTT.

The chain links TRBV7-6 to TRBJ2-7, with 12 bases lining up with TRBD1. V trimming: 6 bases; J trimming: 7 bases; junction bases outside the gene matches: 10. The length of the CDR3 is 15 residues. Germline-derived CDR1 and CDR2 are SGHVS and FNYEAQ. The CDR3 protein is CASSFSGQGAGEQYF. The DNA of the CDR3 is TGTGCCAGCAGTTTTTCGGGACAGGGGGCTGGGGAGCAGTACTTC. The full variable domain, completed using reference TRBV7-6 and TRBJ2-7, is GAGVSQSPRYKVTKRGQDVALRCDPISGHVSLYWYRQALGQGPEFLTYFNYEAQQDKSGLPNDRFSAERPEGSISTLTIQRTEQRDSAMYRCASSFSGQGAGEQYFGPGTRLTVT.

V and J are TRBV2 and TRBJ1-4; the match to TRBD1 covers 9 bases. V was clipped by 6 bases and J by 7 bases; unmatched bases: 3. CDR1 SNHLY and CDR2 FYNNEI come from the germline V gene. The CDR3 covers 13 residues. The CDR3 region is CASRTGGSEKLFF. The CDR3 nucleotides read TGTGCCAGCAGGACAGGGGGTAGTGAAAAACTGTTTTTT. Full variable domain (outside the CDR3, taken from reference TRBV2 and TRBJ1-4): EPEVTQTPSHQVTQMGQEVILRCVPISNHLYFYWYRQILGQKVEFLVSFYNNEISEKSEIFDDQFSVERPDGSNFTLKIRSTKLEDSAMYFCASRTGGSEKLFFGSGTQLSVL.

The rearrangement uses TRBV6-5 and TRBJ1-5; 9 bases are a match to TRBD1. V lost 4 bases and J lost 4; bases outside the gene matches: 2. Germline V gene lookup returns CDR1 MNHEY and CDR2 SVGAGI. The CDR3 has 14 residues. This chain's CDR3 is CASSSGQGNQPQHF. In nucleotides, the CDR3 is TGTGCCAGCAGTTCCGGACAGGGGAATCAGCCCCAGCATTTT.

The V gene is TRBV5-1, the J gene TRBJ1-1; no definite D call. The V end lost 0 bases, the J end lost 4 bases, and 10 bases lay between the germline ends. This CDR3 comprises 14 residues. CDR1 SGHRS and CDR2 YFSETQ come from the germline V gene. CDR3 protein: CASSLAGYSTEAFF. In DNA, the CDR3 is TGCGCCAGCAGCTTGGCCGGCTATAGCACTGAAGCTTTCTTT.

This clone was observed a few times. This chain connects TRBV7-2 to TRBJ1-1, with 9 bases lining up with TRBD1. This CDR3 is 15 amino acids long. V lost 4 bases and J lost 6; bases outside the gene matches: 9. Per germline, CDR1 SGHTA and CDR2 FQGNSA. The CDR3 sequence: CASSSQGQGWAEAFF. The CDR3 DNA follows: TGTGCCAGCAGCTCCCAGGGACAGGGCTGGGCTGAAGCTTTCTTT.

This chain links TRBV3-1 (or the pseudogene TRBV3-2) with TRBJ1-1; perhaps TRBD1 as D (6 bases). The V gene's germline CDR1 is LGHDT and CDR2 YNNKEL (reference sequence). The V and J ends lost 4 bases and 10 bases respectively, with 10 bases between them. The CDR3 runs 11 residues. As DNA, the CDR3 is TGTGCCAGCAGCCGGGGGCACGGAGCTTTCTTT. Its translation: CASSRGHGAFF.

The chain has TRBV14 and TRBJ2-7, with D possibly being TRBD1 or TRBD2 (5 bases each). There are 13 residues in the CDR3. Per the germline V gene, CDR1 is SGHDN and CDR2 is FVKESK. V was shortened by 4 bases and J by 6 bases, with 13 bases between the two germline ends. CDR3 protein: CASSLRDGGEQYF. The CDR3 DNA follows: TGTGCCAGCAGCCTCAGGGATGGGGGCGAGCAGTACTTC.

This chain connects TRBV30 to TRBJ1-6, with TRBD1 identical over 9 bases. The CDR3 runs 14 residues. Germline V lookup: CDR1 GTSNPN, CDR2 SVGIG (reference sequence). The J segment lost 7 bases and the V segment lost 5 bases, leaving 6 bases of the junction unmatched. The CDR3 region has the DNA TGTGCCTGGGGTGCCGGGACAGGGAATTCACCCCTCCACTTT. Its translation is CAWGAGTGNSPLHF.

The V gene is TRBV6-5, the J gene TRBJ1-1, with a weak D call TRBD1 (6 bases). The CDR3 totals 14 residues. Germline CDR1 and CDR2: MNHEY and SVGAGI. Trimming removed 6 bases at V and 4 bases at J, with 15 bases between. The CDR3 loop is CASRPNREGTEAFF. The CDR3 bases are TGTGCCAGCAGACCAAACAGGGAGGGCACTGAAGCTTTCTTT.

On this clone itself: Compared with germline, one end of the junction differs, possibly owing to a read error. This chain connects TRBV4-1 to TRBJ1-2; weak D call: TRBD1 (6 bases). CDR3 length: 16 amino acids. Germline V lookup: CDR1 MGHRA, CDR2 YSYEKL. The CDR3 DNA is TGCGCCACCAGCCTCGATAACAGGGTGGGGTACTATGGCTACACCTTC. This encodes CATSLDNRVGYYGYTF.

The rearrangement uses TRBV30 and TRBJ1-3; tentatively, D is TRBD1 (5 bases). Trimming removed 5 bases at V and 4 bases at J, with 12 bases between. The CDR3 is made up of 13 amino acids. The germline CDR1 and CDR2 sequences are GTSNPN and SVGIG (reference sequence). The CDR3 coding sequence is TGTGCCTGGGTCTCAGGGAGGGGAAACACCATATATTTT. It translates to CAWVSGRGNTIYF.

The chain uses TRBV19 and TRBJ1-6, with D perhaps TRBD1 (5 bases). Trimming removed 2 bases at V and 6 bases at J, with 8 bases between. This CDR3 has 14 residues. The germline gives CDR1 LNHDA, CDR2 SQIVND (reference sequence). The CDR3 protein is CASSIQGANSPLHF. The CDR3, as DNA: TGTGCCAGTAGTATACAGGGAGCTAATTCACCCCTCCACTTT.